This T cell receptor beta chain was identified in a study of cytotoxic CD8 clonotypes in ibrutinib-treated CLL. The data were produced by immunoSEQ multiplex PCR, yet TCRdb's version contains in-frame clones alone and is incomplete. The table records 200,000 to 250,000 clones, about three quarters of them present only once. This clone has just one count. The TCR originated in a human donor with chronic lymphocytic leukemia. The sequenced sample was PBMCs, obtained after 12 months of ibrutinib treatment.

CDR3 sequence (DNA): TGTGCCATCAGTGCGAGTCCCACTAACTATGGCTACACCTTC. Translating gives CAISASPTNYGYTF. The V call is TRBV10-3, the J call TRBJ1-2; D ambiguous. V was pared by 4 bases and J by 0 bases, with 9 bases between. The CDR3 contains 14 residues. The germline gives CDR1 ENHRY, CDR2 SYGVKD.